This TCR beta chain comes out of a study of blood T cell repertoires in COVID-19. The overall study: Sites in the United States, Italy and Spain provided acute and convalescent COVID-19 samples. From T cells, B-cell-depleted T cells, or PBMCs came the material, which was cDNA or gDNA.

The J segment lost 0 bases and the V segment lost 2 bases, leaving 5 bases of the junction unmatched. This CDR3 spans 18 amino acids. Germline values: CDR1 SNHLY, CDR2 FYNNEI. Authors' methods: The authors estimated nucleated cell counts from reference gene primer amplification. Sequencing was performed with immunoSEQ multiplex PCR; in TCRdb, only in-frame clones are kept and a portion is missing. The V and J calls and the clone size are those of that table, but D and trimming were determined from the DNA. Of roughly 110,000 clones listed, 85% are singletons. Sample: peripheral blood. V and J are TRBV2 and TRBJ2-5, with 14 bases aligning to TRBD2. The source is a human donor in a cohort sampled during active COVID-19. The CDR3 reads CASSESRLAGGNQETQYF. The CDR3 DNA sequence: TGTGCCAGCAGTGAATCTAGACTAGCGGGGGGGAACCAAGAGACCCAGTACTTC.